The 28 T cell receptor beta chains presented below share a single source sample, sequenced in a study of blood T cell repertoires in COVID-19. TCRdb keeps only in-frame clones here, not all; method: immunoSEQ multiplex PCR. The profile shows roughly 230,000 clones, 65% to 85% of them singletons. Material: peripheral blood. The receptors originated from a man in his forties with acute or convalescent COVID-19.

The CDR3 loop reads CASSLGLAGETQYF. In DNA form, the CDR3 reads TGTGCCAGCAGCCTGGGACTAGCGGGAGAGACCCAGTACTTC. This chain joins TRBV7-2 and TRBJ2-5; 12 bases line up with TRBD2. V lost 5 bases to trimming and J lost 4 bases; unmatched junction nucleotides: 2. Germline V gives CDR1 SGHTA, CDR2 FQGNSA. CDR3 length equals 14 residues.

The chain couples TRBV3-1 (or the pseudogene TRBV3-2) to TRBJ1-6; 8 bases map to TRBD1. This CDR3 comprises 15 residues. Germline loops: CDR1 LGHDT, CDR2 YNNKEL (reference sequence). The V and J ends lost 4 bases and 10 bases, in that order; junction bases with no gene match: 9. CDR3 in amino acids: CASSPGQGGVSPLHF. CDR3 sequence (DNA): TGTGCCAGCAGCCCCGGACAGGGAGGAGTGTCACCCCTCCACTTT.

The CDR3 reads CASSLSTSGGYEQYF. The CDR3, as DNA: TGTGCCAGCAGCTTGTCGACTAGCGGTGGATACGAGCAGTACTTC. The rearrangement uses TRBV7-6 and TRBJ2-7, with TRBD2 matching over 9 bases. The length of the CDR3 is 15 residues. After removal of 3 bases from V and 4 bases from J, the junction contained 7 bases not matched to a gene. Germline-derived CDR1 and CDR2 are SGHVS and FNYEAQ.

The chain employs TRBV2 and TRBJ2-7; TRBD1 agrees at 10 bases. The CDR3 loop spans 15 amino acids. CDR1 SNHLY and CDR2 FYNNEI come from the germline V gene. Trimming took 6 bases from V and 4 from J; bases not matched to a gene: 9. The chain's CDR3 is CASRTGQGGRYEQYF. The CDR3 nucleotides are TGTGCCAGCAGGACCGGACAGGGGGGGAGATACGAGCAGTACTTC.

The chain couples TRBV7-8 to TRBJ1-2, with D uncertain. Germline V CDR1 and CDR2: SGHVS, FQNEAQ. Trimming took off 5 bases at V and 6 bases at J, with 7 bases between the two ends. This CDR3 region has 11 residues. The CDR3 sequence: CASSPLDGYTF. Written as DNA, the CDR3 is TGTGCCAGCAGCCCCTTAGATGGCTACACCTTC.

This clone was recorded a few times. This chain connects TRBV18 to TRBJ2-7; TRBD2 matches 9 bases. Trimming took 5 bases from V and 7 from J; bases not matched to a gene: 9. CDR1 KGHSH and CDR2 LQKENI come from the germline V gene. This CDR3 is built from 14 residues. In DNA, the CDR3 is TGTGCCAGCTCAGTCGGTATGCGGGAGGGTGAGCAGTACTTC. This encodes CASSVGMREGEQYF. Supplemented by reference TRBV18 and TRBJ2-7, the full variable domain reads NAGVMQNPRHLVRRRGQEARLRCSPMKGHSHVYWYRQLPEEGLKFMVYLQKENIIDESGMPKERFSAEFPKEGPSILRIQQVVRGDSAAYFCASSVGMREGEQYFGPGTRLTVT.

This clone was seen repeatedly, ten times or more. This chain connects TRBV5-4 to TRBJ2-7; 9 positions match TRBD1. This CDR3 is built from 14 residues. J gave up 2 bases and V 5 bases, and 5 bases lay outside the gene matches. Germline values: CDR1 SGHNT, CDR2 YYREEE (reference sequence). In DNA form, the CDR3 reads TGTGCCAGCAGTTCCGGGACAGGGCCCTACGAGCAGTACTTC. It codes for CASSSGTGPYEQYF.

The DNA for the CDR3 is TGTGCCAGTAAAGAGACAGGGCTGGGGGGAACCTACGAGCAGTACTTC. Its protein product is CASKETGLGGTYEQYF. V gene TRBV19 combines with J gene TRBJ2-7; D is perhaps TRBD1 (7 bases). Between the trimmed V and J ends, which lost 7 bases and 2 bases, there was a span of 21 bases. CDR3 length equals 16 residues. The germline V gene has CDR1 LNHDA and CDR2 SQIVND (reference sequence).

V is TRBV30 and J is TRBJ2-7, with 7 bases identical to TRBD1. CDR3 length: 14 amino acids. Germline V gene sequence: CDR1 GTSNPN, CDR2 SVGIG (reference sequence). With V trimmed by 3 bases and J by 12 bases, 17 bases remained unmatched. The CDR3 loop is CAWRGPPIQGPPYF. The CDR3 coding sequence is TGTGCCTGGAGGGGTCCTCCAATACAGGGGCCTCCGTACTTC. The variable domain in full, completed from reference TRBV30 and TRBJ2-7, reads SQTIHQWPATLVQPVGSPLSLECTVEGTSNPNLYWYRQAAGRGLQLLFYSVGIGQISSEVPQNLSASRPQDRQFILSSKKLLLSDSGFYLCAWRGPPIQGPPYFGPGTRLTVT.

The chain is built from TRBV25-1 and TRBJ1-1; no clear D gene. Deletions cut 6 bases from V and 2 bases from J, with 10 bases between. The CDR3 has 13 residues. Germline CDR1 MGHDK, CDR2 SYGVNS. The DNA for the CDR3 is TGTGCCAGCAGAGTCAGACTTAACACTGAAGCTTTCTTT. Its protein product is CASRVRLNTEAFF.

The V call is TRBV5-1, the J call TRBJ2-1; 12 bases map to TRBD2. The J segment lost 4 bases and the V segment lost 4 bases, leaving 6 bases of the junction unmatched. Looked up from germline, CDR1 is SGHRS and CDR2 is YFSETQ. The CDR3 consists of 16 residues. This CDR3 reads CASSQLAGGIYNEQFF. In DNA, the CDR3 is TGCGCCAGCAGCCAACTAGCGGGGGGCATATACAATGAGCAGTTCTTC. The variable domain in full, completed from reference TRBV5-1 and TRBJ2-1, reads KAGVTQTPRYLIKTRGQQVTLSCSPISGHRSVSWYQQTPGQGLQFLFEYFSETQRNKGNFPGRFSGRQFSNSRSEMNVSTLELGDSALYLCASSQLAGGIYNEQFFGPGTRLTVL.

The chain couples TRBV6-2 or TRBV6-3 to TRBJ2-7; 10 bases are shared with TRBD2. The CDR3 length is 16 residues. Germline assignment: CDR1 MNHEY and CDR2 SVGEGT. Trimming took 2 bases from V and 0 from J; bases not matched to a gene: 4. CDR3 sequence (DNA): TGTGCCAGCAGTTACAATCCTAGCGGGAGCTCCTACGAGCAGTACTTC. This translates into CASSYNPSGSSYEQYF.

A few counts support this clone. The chain is built from TRBV4-1 and TRBJ1-1, with TRBD1 identical over 8 bases. This CDR3 contains 14 residues. Germline V gene sequence: CDR1 MGHRA, CDR2 YSYEKL. J lost 1 base, V lost 2 bases, and 0 bases had no gene match. The CDR3 DNA reads as TGCGCCAGCAGCCAACAGGGGGCGAACACTGAAGCTTTCTTT. As protein: CASSQQGANTEAFF.

The gene calls are TRBV27 and TRBJ1-4, with D tentatively TRBD1 (5 bases). V was clipped by 3 bases and J by 4 bases, with 15 bases between them. CDR3 length equals 16 residues. Germline V gene data show CDR1 as MNHEY and CDR2 as SMNVEV (reference sequence). CDR3 sequence: CASSFLAGPSNEKLFF. The CDR3 coding sequence is TGTGCCAGCAGTTTCCTTGCGGGACCGAGTAATGAAAAACTGTTTTTT.

The chain is built from TRBV12-5 and TRBJ2-7; 10 bases map to TRBD1. The V gene end was trimmed by 6 bases and the J gene end by 7 bases; junction bases not matched to a gene: 12. There are 15 residues in the CDR3. CDR1 is LGHNT and CDR2 is FRNRAP in the germline V gene. CDR3 sequence (DNA): TGTGCTAGTGGCCTGCCTAGACAGGGGGCTCGGGAGCAGTACTTC. This sequence encodes CASGLPRQGAREQYF.

This chain connects TRBV25-1 to TRBJ1-1, with D perhaps matching TRBD1 (6 bases). Trimming pared 6 bases from V and 4 bases from J, leaving 15 bases between. The CDR3 length is 14 residues. Looked up from germline, CDR1 is MGHDK and CDR2 is SYGVNS. The CDR3, as DNA: TGTGCCAGCAGGCATGTTACAGGGAGCACTGAAGCTTTCTTT. Its translation is CASRHVTGSTEAFF.

The chain uses TRBV6-5 and TRBJ2-3, with 7 bases fitting TRBD1. The CDR3 extends over 15 amino acids. V gave up 6 bases and J gave up 3 bases; unmatched junction bases: 9. CDR1 is MNHEY, CDR2 SVGAGI, per germline. In DNA, the CDR3 is TGTGCCAGCAGATCCCGGGACAGTCAGACAGATACGCAGTATTTT. Its translation: CASRSRDSQTDTQYF.

The rearrangement links TRBV14 to TRBJ2-5; D uncertain. The CDR3 has 16 amino acids. Germline V gene data show CDR1 as SGHDN and CDR2 as FVKESK. Trimming removed 1 base from V and 5 bases from J, with 17 bases in between. The CDR3 DNA is TGTGCCAGCAGCCAAGCGCGCTCACGGGTTCTTGAGACCCAGTACTTC. It encodes CASSQARSRVLETQYF. The complete variable domain, with remaining parts taken from reference TRBV14 and TRBJ2-5, reads EAGVTQFPSHSVIEKGQTVTLRCDPISGHDNLYWYRRVMGKEIKFLLHFVKESKQDESGMPNNRFLAERTGGTYSTLKVQPAELEDSGVYFCASSQARSRVLETQYFGPGTRLLVL.

The rearrangement joins TRBV6-5 to TRBJ2-2; 7 bases are a match to TRBD2. CDR1 is MNHEY and CDR2 is SVGAGI in the germline V gene. V dropped 2 bases and J dropped 6; count of bases not matched to a gene: 9. The CDR3 is 16 amino acids. The CDR3 region is CASSYEAAGKAGELFF. The CDR3 nucleotides are TGTGCCAGCAGTTACGAGGCAGCGGGGAAGGCCGGGGAGCTGTTTTTT.

This chain joins TRBV3-1 (or the pseudogene TRBV3-2) and TRBJ1-1; D possibly corresponds to TRBD1 (5 bases). This CDR3 has 13 amino acids. Trimming cost V 1 base and J 7 bases, with 10 bases left between them. Germline CDR1 reads LGHDT; CDR2 reads YNNKEL (reference sequence). In nucleotides, the CDR3 is TGTGCCAGCAGCCAAGGGCAGGGATTTGAAGCTTTCTTT. This codes for CASSQGQGFEAFF.

The rearrangement links TRBV4-1 to TRBJ2-3; D gene ambiguous. Trimming pared 1 base from V and 0 bases from J, leaving 11 bases between. This CDR3 is built from 16 residues. Per germline, CDR1 MGHRA and CDR2 YSYEKL. The CDR3 nucleotides are TGCGCCAGCAGCCAAGTATTCTCTGTTAGCACAGATACGCAGTATTTT. Protein: CASSQVFSVSTDTQYF.

Only one count was recorded for this clone. This chain connects TRBV14 to TRBJ2-1, with unresolved D. The V gene lost 0 bases and the J gene lost 8 bases, with 11 bases spanning the gap. Germline CDR1 SGHDN, CDR2 FVKESK. The CDR3 is made up of 14 amino acids. The CDR3 DNA reads TGTGCCAGCAGCCAAGAAATTGGCAGTTATGAGCAGTTCTTC. Protein product: CASSQEIGSYEQFF.

This clone was recorded a few times. The chain couples TRBV4-1 to TRBJ2-7, with D possibly matching TRBD2 (6 bases). This CDR3 has 14 residues. V lost 5 bases and J lost 0, with 11 bases in between. Germline V lookup: CDR1 MGHRA, CDR2 YSYEKL. The CDR3: CASSLAEVSYEQYF. In DNA form, the CDR3 reads TGCGCCAGCAGCTTAGCGGAAGTCTCCTACGAGCAGTACTTC.

The chain links TRBV19 to TRBJ2-3; maybe TRBD2 (6 bases). CDR3 length equals 15 residues. Germline V lookup: CDR1 LNHDA, CDR2 SQIVND (reference sequence). Trimming took off 5 bases at V and 4 bases at J, with 16 bases between the two ends. The CDR3 loop reads CASSPAGSVADTQYF. In DNA form, the CDR3 reads TGTGCCAGTAGTCCTGCCGGGAGTGTGGCAGATACGCAGTATTTT.

The chain joins TRBV4-2 to TRBJ1-2; TRBD1 aligns across 11 bases. V shed 0 bases and J 4 bases; nucleotides not matched to a gene: 7. The CDR3 has 17 amino acids. From germline, CDR1 is LGHNA and CDR2 YNFKEQ. The CDR3 spells CASSQDTGQGATYGYTF. CDR3 nucleotide sequence: TGTGCCAGCAGCCAAGATACCGGACAGGGGGCTACCTATGGCTACACCTTC.

The chain uses TRBV3-1 (or the pseudogene TRBV3-2) and TRBJ1-4, with a weak D call TRBD1 (5 bases). Trimming cost V 0 bases and J 3 bases, with 17 bases left between them. There are 18 residues in the CDR3. Germline-derived CDR1 and CDR2 are LGHDT and YNNKEL (reference sequence). The CDR3 region is CASSQEGLYLGANEKLFF. For the CDR3, the DNA is TGTGCCAGCAGCCAAGAGGGACTCTACCTCGGGGCTAATGAAAAACTGTTTTTT.

The V and J genes are TRBV29-1 and TRBJ2-3, with 8 bases lining up with TRBD1. The CDR3 sequence is 13 residues long. V shed 7 bases, J shed 7 bases, and the junction held 10 bases outside the gene matches. Germline-derived CDR1 and CDR2 are SQVTM and ANQGSEA. CDR3 region: CSAGQGPQNTQYF. CDR3 sequence (DNA): TGCAGCGCCGGACAGGGCCCACAAAATACGCAGTATTTT.

The chain recombines TRBV4-2 with TRBJ2-1; the match to TRBD2 covers 7 bases. This CDR3 spans 15 amino acids. Germline V CDR1 and CDR2: LGHNA, YNFKEQ. With 6 bases clipped from V and 0 bases from J, the junction kept 5 bases outside the gene matches. CDR3 region: CASRPTGGSYNEQFF. The CDR3 DNA reads TGTGCCAGCAGACCCACGGGGGGCTCCTACAATGAGCAGTTCTTC.